Following are 32 T cell receptor beta chains from one sample sequenced in a study of blood T cell repertoires in COVID-19. Clones were sequenced by immunoSEQ multiplex PCR, and TCRdb holds only the in-frame ones, with some missing. The data show 75,000 to 90,000 clones, over 70% seen once. The sequenced sample was peripheral blood. These receptors were obtained from a woman in her forties with active or convalescent COVID-19.

A few counts support this clone. V gene TRBV30 combines with J gene TRBJ1-2; D is ambiguous. The germline V and J ends were trimmed by 0 bases and 1 base, with 12 bases remaining between them. This CDR3 contains 15 residues. Per germline, CDR1 GTSNPN and CDR2 SVGIG (reference sequence). The CDR3 DNA is TGTGCCTGGAGTGTAACAGTTTCGAATAACTATGGCTACACCTTC. Its protein is CAWSVTVSNNYGYTF. Full variable domain (rest looked up from reference TRBV30 and TRBJ1-2): SQTIHQWPATLVQPVGSPLSLECTVEGTSNPNLYWYRQAAGRGLQLLFYSVGIGQISSEVPQNLSASRPQDRQFILSSKKLLLSDSGFYLCAWSVTVSNNYGYTFGSGTRLTVV.

The rearrangement links TRBV3-1 (or the pseudogene TRBV3-2) to TRBJ1-6; the D gene is possibly TRBD1 (5 bases). V was shortened by 1 base and J by 3 bases, with 13 bases between the two germline ends. Germline CDR1 reads LGHDT; CDR2 reads YNNKEL (reference sequence). There are 17 residues in the CDR3. DNA of the CDR3: TGTGCCAGCAGCCAAGGGGGCACGCAGGGCTATAATTCACCCCTCCACTTT. Its protein product is CASSQGGTQGYNSPLHF.

The rearrangement uses TRBV7-8 and TRBJ1-3, with a tentative D call TRBD1 (5 bases). The V gene lost 7 bases and the J gene lost 2 bases, with 18 bases spanning the gap. Per germline, CDR1 SGHVS and CDR2 FQNEAQ. This CDR3 has 16 residues. The CDR3, as DNA: TGTGCCAGCACCTTGTGGAGCGGGGCTACTGGAAACACCATATATTTT. Its protein is CASTLWSGATGNTIYF.

This clone occurred once. The chain has TRBV11-2 and TRBJ2-7; TRBD1 aligns across 7 bases. The ends lost 5 bases at V and 0 bases at J; junction bases unmatched: 7. The CDR3 contains 15 residues. Looked up from germline, CDR1 is SGHAT and CDR2 is FQNNGV. CDR3 DNA: TGTGCCAGCAGCCGATCCCAGGGGGTCTCCTACGAGCAGTACTTC. This codes for CASSRSQGVSYEQYF.

The gene calls are TRBV7-8 and TRBJ1-5, with a possible D match to TRBD1 (5 bases). Trimming took 1 base from V and 2 from J, leaving 15 bases between them. The CDR3 is made up of 17 amino acids. In germline, CDR1 is SGHVS, CDR2 FQNEAQ. The CDR3 loop reads CASSLGGGPVGNQPQHF. The DNA for the CDR3 is TGTGCCAGCAGCTTAGGCGGGGGTCCTGTCGGCAATCAGCCCCAGCATTTT.

This clone was seen more than once but under ten times. The genes are TRBV19 and TRBJ1-2, with D possibly matching TRBD1 (6 bases). The CDR3 contains 14 residues. Germline CDR1 reads LNHDA; CDR2 reads SQIVND (reference sequence). V lost 6 bases and J lost 11, with 22 bases in between. The CDR3 nucleotides read TGTGCCAGTAGCCCTGTCGGGGACATATGGCCGTACACCTTC. It translates to CASSPVGDIWPYTF.

V and J are TRBV27 and TRBJ1-6, with 8 positions matching TRBD1. J gave up 8 bases and V 6 bases, and 9 bases lay outside the gene matches. Germline V gene data show CDR1 as MNHEY and CDR2 as SMNVEV (reference sequence). The CDR3 extends over 15 amino acids. CDR3 DNA sequence: TGTGCCAGCAGAATAACACAGGGGGGAGATTCACCCCTCCACTTT. As protein: CASRITQGGDSPLHF.

V gene TRBV11-1 combines with J gene TRBJ2-1; TRBD1 agrees at 7 bases. V dropped 4 bases and J dropped 2; count of bases not matched to a gene: 2. The CDR3 runs 14 residues. Germline V gene sequence: CDR1 SGHAT, CDR2 FQDESV (reference sequence). The CDR3 bases are TGTGCCAGCAGCTCGACAGGGACCTACAATGAGCAGTTCTTC. This encodes CASSSTGTYNEQFF.

CDR3 residues: CASSHSLAGGFEQYF. As DNA, the CDR3 is TGCGCCAGCAGCCACAGCCTAGCGGGGGGGTTCGAGCAGTACTTC. This chain joins TRBV4-3 and TRBJ2-7, with TRBD2 matching 12 bases. CDR3 length: 15 residues. Germline V gene sequence: CDR1 LGHNA, CDR2 YSLEER. The J segment lost 6 bases and the V segment lost 3 bases, leaving 6 bases of the junction unmatched.

This chain uses TRBV7-3 with TRBJ2-1; 8 nucleotides agree with TRBD2. The germline gives CDR1 SGHTA, CDR2 FQGTGA. With 0 bases clipped from V and 9 bases from J, the junction kept 19 bases outside the gene matches. The CDR3 spans 19 residues. This CDR3 is CASSLTVTSAPGRNGEQFF. The CDR3 nucleotides read TGTGCCAGCAGCTTAACGGTGACTAGCGCCCCCGGGAGGAATGGTGAGCAGTTCTTC.

The gene calls are TRBV19 and TRBJ2-4; 8 bases are shared with TRBD1. Losses at the gene ends were 10 bases for V and 7 bases for J; bases not matched to a gene: 12. This CDR3 spans 14 amino acids. The germline V gene encodes CDR1 LNHDA and CDR2 SQIVND (reference sequence). This CDR3 reads CATSLSTGENIQYF. DNA of the CDR3: TGTGCCACCTCGCTCTCGACAGGGGAGAACATTCAGTACTTC. The variable domain in full, with the rest retrieved from reference TRBV19 and TRBJ2-4, is DGGITQSPKYLFRKEGQNVTLSCEQNLNHDAMYWYRQDPGQGLRLIYYSQIVNDFQKGDIAEGYSVSREKKESFPLTVTSAQKNPTAFYLCATSLSTGENIQYFGAGTRLSVL.

The chain couples TRBV28 to TRBJ1-6, with 7 bases lining up with TRBD1. The CDR3 extends over 14 amino acids. The V gene end was trimmed by 6 bases and the J gene end by 9 bases; junction bases not matched to a gene: 8. In germline, CDR1 is MDHEN, CDR2 SYDVKM. The CDR3 reads CASRIGTVGSPLHF. The CDR3 region has the DNA TGTGCCAGCAGAATTGGGACAGTGGGTTCACCCCTCCACTTT.

In DNA form, the CDR3 reads TGTGCCAGCAGTCCTCATGAGCAGCGCCTGATACCCTACGAGCAGTACTTC. This encodes CASSPHEQRLIPYEQYF. The chain recombines TRBV7-2 with TRBJ2-7; D remains ambiguous. V was pared by 6 bases and J by 2 bases, with 23 bases between. Germline assignment: CDR1 SGHTA and CDR2 FQGNSA. The CDR3 totals 17 residues.

This clone appeared once. The chain joins TRBV4-1 to TRBJ2-7; weak D call: TRBD2 (6 bases). CDR3 length: 15 amino acids. The V end lost 1 base, the J end lost 4 bases, and 14 bases lay between the germline ends. Germline loops: CDR1 MGHRA, CDR2 YSYEKL. The CDR3 is CASSQVPGVGYEQYF. The CDR3, as DNA: TGCGCCAGCAGCCAAGTCCCGGGAGTCGGGTACGAGCAGTACTTC.

The chain links TRBV2 to TRBJ2-3; D is unresolved. V was cut by 5 bases and J by 9 bases, with 6 bases left in between. Germline V gene lookup returns CDR1 SNHLY and CDR2 FYNNEI. This CDR3 has 10 amino acids. CDR3 DNA sequence: TGTGCCAGCAGTCGGGTCACGCAGTATTTT. Its translation: CASSRVTQYF. The full variable domain, with the rest looked up from reference TRBV2 and TRBJ2-3, is EPEVTQTPSHQVTQMGQEVILRCVPISNHLYFYWYRQILGQKVEFLVSFYNNEISEKSEIFDDQFSVERPDGSNFTLKIRSTKLEDSAMYFCASSRVTQYFGPGTRLTVL.

The chain joins TRBV2 to TRBJ2-7; no reliable D call. V lost 4 bases and J 5 bases, leaving 9 bases between the germline ends. There are 12 residues in the CDR3. Germline CDR1 and CDR2: SNHLY and FYNNEI. The CDR3 DNA follows: TGTGCCAGCAGTGTCTGGTCAGACGAGCAGTACTTC. Its protein is CASSVWSDEQYF.

The gene calls are TRBV18 and TRBJ2-7, with D unclear. V was trimmed by 5 bases and J by 4 bases, leaving 9 bases between them. There are 12 residues in the CDR3. CDR1 is KGHSH and CDR2 is LQKENI in the germline V gene. Here the CDR3 reads CASSTNRYEQYF. The CDR3 region has the DNA TGTGCCAGCTCAACCAATCGGTACGAGCAGTACTTC. Together with reference TRBV18 and TRBJ2-7, the CDR3 gives the full variable domain: NAGVMQNPRHLVRRRGQEARLRCSPMKGHSHVYWYRQLPEEGLKFMVYLQKENIIDESGMPKERFSAEFPKEGPSILRIQQVVRGDSAAYFCASSTNRYEQYFGPGTRLTVT.

This sequence joins TRBV29-1 and TRBJ2-1; 12 bases align to TRBD2. CDR1 is SQVTM, CDR2 ANQGSEA, per germline. Trimming took 4 bases from V and 15 from J; bases not matched to a gene: 10. There are 13 residues in the CDR3. This CDR3 is CSVVLAGGRIRFF. In DNA form, the CDR3 reads TGCAGCGTTGTACTAGCGGGAGGTCGTATAAGGTTCTTC.

The V and J genes are TRBV3-1 (or the pseudogene TRBV3-2) and TRBJ1-2; tentative D call: TRBD1 (5 bases). The CDR3 loop spans 15 amino acids. Germline V gene lookup returns CDR1 LGHDT and CDR2 YNNKEL (reference sequence). V dropped 0 bases and J dropped 4 bases, with 12 bases sitting between them. The CDR3, as DNA: TGTGCCAGCAGCCAAGATTCCCTGGGGGGCTATGGCTACACCTTC. Protein: CASSQDSLGGYGYTF.

This sequence joins TRBV29-1 and TRBJ2-5; TRBD2 might be the D (5 bases). The CDR3 loop spans 13 amino acids. Trimming shortened V by 4 bases and J by 5 bases, and 14 bases separated the two germline ends. Per the germline V gene, CDR1 is SQVTM and CDR2 is ANQGSEA. The CDR3 is CSVAGSRRETQYF. CDR3 bases: TGCAGCGTTGCCGGCTCAAGGAGGGAGACCCAGTACTTC.

The rearrangement links TRBV6-5 to TRBJ1-1; D gene ambiguous. There are 13 residues in the CDR3. V shed 7 bases and J shed 4 bases, with 13 bases lying between them. Germline CDR1 MNHEY, CDR2 SVGAGI. The CDR3: CASKVGAGTEAFF. The CDR3 DNA is TGTGCCAGCAAGGTGGGCGCGGGCACTGAAGCTTTCTTT.

This clone was found once. The chain has TRBV12-5 and TRBJ1-1; 7 bases are a match to TRBD1. J was trimmed by 4 bases and V by 1 base; bases with no gene match: 6. Germline V gene lookup returns CDR1 LGHNT and CDR2 FRNRAP. CDR3 length: 15 amino acids. The CDR3 spells CASGLAGQERTEAFF. The CDR3 coding sequence is TGTGCTAGTGGTTTGGCCGGACAGGAACGCACTGAAGCTTTCTTT.

This chain links TRBV6-4 with TRBJ2-3, with 7 bases that match TRBD1. The CDR3 is made up of 14 amino acids. Germline V gives CDR1 MRHNA, CDR2 SNTAGT. V lost 4 bases and J lost 2; bases outside the gene matches: 3. CDR3 sequence: CASSVTGNTDTQYF. For the CDR3, the DNA is TGTGCCAGCAGTGTGACAGGGAACACAGATACGCAGTATTTT.

V is TRBV4-2 and J is TRBJ2-7; 11 bases are a match to TRBD2. CDR1 LGHNA and CDR2 YNFKEQ come from the germline V gene. The CDR3 spans 15 residues. V lost 6 bases, J lost 0 bases, and 4 bases stayed unmatched. The CDR3: CASRLTSGSSYEQYF. In DNA form, the CDR3 reads TGTGCCAGCAGGCTCACTAGCGGGAGCTCCTACGAGCAGTACTTC.

The chain combines TRBV5-4 with TRBJ2-7, with D perhaps matching TRBD2 (5 bases). Germline loops: CDR1 SGHNT, CDR2 YYREEE (reference sequence). Trimming shortened V by 5 bases and J by 2 bases, and 14 bases separated the two germline ends. This CDR3 is 14 amino acids long. In DNA form, the CDR3 reads TGTGCCAGCAGTGGGTACGGGGAGCCCTACGAGCAGTACTTC. Encoded protein: CASSGYGEPYEQYF. The full variable domain, rest sourced from reference TRBV5-4 and TRBJ2-7, is ETGVTQSPTHLIKTRGQQVTLRCSSQSGHNTVSWYQQALGQGPQFIFQYYREEENGRGNFPPRFSGLQFPNYSSELNVNALELDDSALYLCASSGYGEPYEQYFGPGTRLTVT.

The rearrangement uses TRBV14 and TRBJ1-6; the match to TRBD1 covers 8 bases. Germline assignment: CDR1 SGHDN and CDR2 FVKESK. J gave up 4 bases and V 1 base, and 3 bases lay outside the gene matches. The CDR3 sequence is 16 residues long. CDR3 nucleotide sequence: TGTGCCAGCAGCCAAGGCCAGGGGGCGTATAATTCACCCCTCCACTTT. Translating gives CASSQGQGAYNSPLHF.

The chain carries TRBV21-1 and TRBJ1-5; TRBD1, as called in the table, went unchecked against the DNA. TRBV21-1 is designated a pseudogene. The CDR3 consists of 17 residues. The CDR3 region is CASSISGTGDSNQPQHF. The CDR3 bases are TGTGCCAGCAGCATCAGTGGAACAGGCGATAGCAATCAGCCCCAGCATTTT.

The chain recombines TRBV11-2 with TRBJ2-3, with 8 bases fitting TRBD2. The CDR3 runs 16 residues. The V gene end was trimmed by 3 bases and the J gene end by 4 bases; junction bases not matched to a gene: 9. Looked up from germline, CDR1 is SGHAT and CDR2 is FQNNGV. The CDR3, as DNA: TGTGCCAGCAGCTTGCAACTAGCGGTCCCGTCAGATACGCAGTATTTT. As protein: CASSLQLAVPSDTQYF.

The CDR3 spells CASSESPSSGNTIYF. DNA for the CDR3: TGTGCCAGCAGTGAATCGCCTAGCTCTGGAAACACCATATATTTT. This rearrangement joins TRBV2 to TRBJ1-3; D is uncertain. This CDR3 contains 15 residues. V was clipped by 2 bases and J by 0 bases, with 8 bases between them. CDR1 SNHLY and CDR2 FYNNEI come from the germline V gene.

The rearrangement links TRBV7-9 to TRBJ2-3, with 8 bases aligning to TRBD1. Germline trimming cut 2 bases from V and 2 bases from J; bases unmatched to any gene: 3. CDR1 and CDR2 (germline): SEHNR, FQNEAQ (reference sequence). The length of the CDR3 is 15 residues. The CDR3 sequence is CASSLPQGVTDTQYF. CDR3 bases: TGTGCCAGCAGCTTACCACAGGGGGTCACAGATACGCAGTATTTT.

The J gene is TRBJ2-7, the V gene TRBV28; possibly TRBD1 for D (5 bases). Trimming pared 7 bases from V and 2 bases from J, leaving 15 bases between. Per germline, CDR1 MDHEN and CDR2 SYDVKM. This CDR3 spans 14 amino acids. CDR3 region: CASTPRQGAYEQYF. CDR3 DNA sequence: TGTGCCAGCACCCCCAGGCAGGGTGCCTACGAGCAGTACTTC. Variable domain in full (rest from reference TRBV28 and TRBJ2-7): DVKVTQSSRYLVKRTGEKVFLECVQDMDHENMFWYRQDPGLGLRLIYFSYDVKMKEKGDIPEGYSVSREKKERFSLILESASTNQTSMYLCASTPRQGAYEQYFGPGTRLTVT.

The CDR3 protein is CASSHRGGYTF. The CDR3 nucleotides are TGTGCCAGCAGTCACAGGGGTGGCTACACCTTC. V is TRBV28 and J is TRBJ1-2; 7 bases map to TRBD1. The CDR3 runs 11 residues. The germline V gene has CDR1 MDHEN and CDR2 SYDVKM. V lost 5 bases, J lost 7 bases, and 1 base stayed unmatched.